This T cell receptor beta chain was observed in a study of vaccination effects on CD4 cells after COVID-19. Pools of viral peptides were used by the ViraFEST assay to expand antigen-specific CD4+ T cells ahead of sequencing. When less than 11 days of culture had elapsed, CD4+ T cells were isolated. Vaccine administered to participants consisted of two doses of either BNT162b2 or mRNA-1273. This clone was recorded once. Its antigen remains unidentified. Measured with immunoSEQ multiplex PCR; TCRdb has only the in-frame clones, and not every one. The table records tens of thousands of clones, around two thirds of them present only once. Trimming cost V 2 bases and J 7 bases; bases outside gene matches: 14. Looked up from germline, CDR1 is SNHLY and CDR2 is FYNNEI. The CDR3 extends over 17 amino acids.

The TCR originated in a human donor who received a COVID-19 vaccine. The material was CD4+ T cells from PBMCs cultured with HCoV-229E spike peptides, obtained after COVID-19 vaccination. The rearrangement links TRBV2 to TRBJ1-5, with 7 positions matching TRBD1. The CDR3 protein is CASSEITGDRASQPQHF. DNA for the CDR3: TGTGCCAGCAGTGAAATAACGGGAGACAGGGCTAGCCAGCCCCAGCATTTT.